These T cell receptor beta chains were read from a single sample in a study of a mutant IDH1 vaccine in newly diagnosed glioma. Assay: immunoSEQ multiplex PCR; the TCRdb copy retains only in-frame clones and omits some. The repertoire has some 20,000 clones, around 82% of them found once; the top ten carry 2.8%. These receptors' antigens are unknown. The material sequenced was PBMCs, taken from a glioma patient whose treatment included an IDH1 peptide vaccine. Receptors were obtained from a man aged 35-49 years with glioma. The CDR3 runs from the conserved cysteine through the conserved F or W. A D gene is named only where the DNA matches it firmly. Clone size is shown for a subset of rows, as once, few, many or a class of expanded clone.

NA	TRBJ2-3	NA	TRBV6-6	TGTGCCAGCAGTAGGGTTAGCACAGATACGCAGTATTTT	CASSRVSTDTQYF
NA	TRBJ1-1	NA	TRBV7-3	TGTGCCAGCAGTTCGGGCGGGGGGAACACTGAAGCTTTCTTT	CASSSGGGNTEAFF
NA	TRBJ1-1	NA	TRBV28	TGTGCCAGCAGTTTCGTGAGTGACACTGAAGCTTTCTTT	CASSFVSDTEAFF
NA	TRBJ2-7	NA	TRBV5-1	TGCGCCAGCAGCCAGACCTGGGGCTCGAACTACGAGCAGTACTTC	CASSQTWGSNYEQYF
NA	TRBJ1-2	once	TRBV28	TGTGCCAGCAGTTTACGGCCGGGGGCTGGCTACACCTTC	CASSLRPGAGYTF
TRBD2	TRBJ2-3	NA	TRBV7-8	TGTGCCAGCAGCTTGAGACTAGCTGGCACAGATACGCAGTATTTT	CASSLRLAGTDTQYF
TRBD2	TRBJ2-7	NA	TRBV7-2	TGTGCCAGCAGCTTAGCGGCGAGCGGGAGTGTCTACGAGCAGTACTTC	CASSLAASGSVYEQYF
TRBD1	TRBJ2-7	NA	TRBV5-1	TGCGCCAGCAGCCAGGGACAGGGGGGCGAGCAGTACTTC	CASSQGQGGEQYF
TRBD2	TRBJ2-7	NA	TRBV9	TGTGCCAGCAACCCCGGACTAGCGGACTACGAGCAGTACTTC	CASNPGLADYEQYF
TRBD2	TRBJ2-3	NA	TRBV11-2	TGTGCCAGCAGCTCTCGACCCGGGACTAGCGTTAGCACAGATACGCAGTATTTT	CASSSRPGTSVSTDTQYF
NA	TRBJ1-5	few	TRBV6-6	TGTGCCAGCAGAGACGGTAGCAATCAGCCCCAGCATTTT	CASRDGSNQPQHF
TRBD2	TRBJ2-7	NA	TRBV9	TGTGCCAGCAGCGTAGCCGCGGGGGGCCCCTACGAGCAGTACTTC	CASSVAAGGPYEQYF
TRBD2	TRBJ2-7	NA	TRBV7-2	TGTGCCAGCAGTTCTTCAACGGGACTAGCTATCGAGCAGTACTTC	CASSSSTGLAIEQYF
TRBD2	TRBJ2-7	NA	TRBV7-9	TGTGCCAGCAGCGGACTAGCGGGAGTAGATATACTGTACTTC	CASSGLAGVDILYF
NA	TRBJ1-1	NA	TRBV6-5	TGTGCCAGCAGTTACTGGGGCAGGGGTACTGAAGCTTTCTTT	CASSYWGRGTEAFF
NA	TRBJ1-2	few	TRBV5-1	TGCGCCAGCAGCTTGGGGGTAGGCGGCTATGGCTACACCTTC	CASSLGVGGYGYTF
NA	TRBJ1-3	NA	TRBV6-5	TGTGCCAGCAGTACCGACGGTTCCTCAAACACCATATATTTT	CASSTDGSSNTIYF
TRBD1	TRBJ2-2	once	TRBV6-8	TGTGCCAGCAGTGGGGGGGACAGGGTGCGGGGGGAGCTGTTTTTT	CASSGGDRVRGELFF
NA	TRBJ2-5	NA	TRBV7-9	TGTGCCAGCAGCCTCCTGGGCGAGACCCAGTACTTC	CASSLLGETQYF
TRBD2	TRBJ2-2	NA	TRBV9	TGTGCCAGCAGCGCTAGCGGGAGGAGGGCCGGGGAGCTGTTTTTT	CASSASGRRAGELFF
NA	TRBJ2-5	NA	TRBV28	TGTGCCAGCAGTTGGATCTCTAGAGGAGAGACCCAGTACTTC	CASSWISRGETQYF
NA	TRBJ1-2	NA	TRBV7-9	TGTGCCAGCAGCCCGAGGGACCCCAACTATGGCTACACCTTC	CASSPRDPNYGYTF
TRBD1	TRBJ2-4	once	TRBV7-9	TGTGCCAGCAGCCAGGGGGCTGGACGGAGCAAAAACATTCAGTACTTC	CASSQGAGRSKNIQYF
TRBD1	TRBJ1-1	few	TRBV2	TGTGCCAGCAGTGGAAACAGGGGGACTGAAGCTTTCTTT	CASSGNRGTEAFF
NA	TRBJ1-1	NA	TRBV7-9	TGTGCCAGCAGCTTAGTGCCCGATAGGGCACGAAACACTGAAGCTTTCTTT	CASSLVPDRARNTEAFF
NA	TRBJ1-2	NA	TRBV29-1	TGCAGCGGGGGGGTCGGGGACTATGGCTACACCTTC	CSGGVGDYGYTF
TRBD1	TRBJ1-1	NA	TRBV9	TGTGCCAGCAGCGTGGGCAGGGGGCAGCTTGGGACTGAAGCTTTCTTT	CASSVGRGQLGTEAFF
TRBD1	TRBJ2-7	NA	TRBV6-6	TGTGCCACCGGACAGGGGCCGGAGCAGTACTTC	CATGQGPEQYF
NA	TRBJ2-2	NA	TRBV10-1	TGCGCCAGCAGTGAGTGGGGCGCGGGGAAAATCGGGGAGCTGTTTTTT	CASSEWGAGKIGELFF
NA	TRBJ2-5	NA	TRBV4-1	TGCGCCAGCAGCCAAGATCAGGGCCCGGCAGAGACCCAGTACTTC	CASSQDQGPAETQYF
NA	TRBJ1-5	NA	TRBV5-1	TGCGCCAGCAGCTTGGGGCAGGTAGATCAGCCCCAGCATTTT	CASSLGQVDQPQHF
TRBD1	TRBJ2-1	NA	TRBV6-5	TGTGCCAGCAGTTACGAGACAGGGTACAATGAGCAGTTCTTC	CASSYETGYNEQFF
NA	TRBJ2-5	NA	TRBV18	TGTGCCAGCTCACCGACACCGGCGGAGACCCAGTACTTC	CASSPTPAETQYF
TRBD1	TRBJ2-1	NA	TRBV9	TGTGCCAGCAGCCCGAAGGGACAGGGGTCATGGAATGAGCAGTTCTTC	CASSPKGQGSWNEQFF
NA	TRBJ2-7	few	TRBV5-1	TGCGCCAGCAGCTTGGCCATCAACTGGCAAGCAGGGAGCGAGCAGTACTTC	CASSLAINWQAGSEQYF
TRBD2	TRBJ2-1	NA	TRBV7-6	TGTGCCAGCAGCCGCGGAGGACTAGCGGGATTTAGGGAGCAGTTCTTC	CASSRGGLAGFREQFF
TRBD1	TRBJ2-7	once	TRBV5-1	TGCGCCAGCAGCCTGGGACAGGGGGTCTCCTACGAGCAGTACTTC	CASSLGQGVSYEQYF
NA	TRBJ1-3	NA	TRBV18	TGTGCCAGCTCACGACAGGAGATGGGAAACACCATATATTTT	CASSRQEMGNTIYF
TRBD1	TRBJ1-5	NA	TRBV29-1	TGCAGCGTTGTATTGCAGGGGGCGTACCAAAAACAGCCCCAGCATTTT	CSVVLQGAYQKQPQHF
TRBD1	TRBJ2-1	NA	TRBV10-3	TGTGCCACCCAAGGGGGACAGGGTCTTAGTTCCTACAATGAGCAGTTCTTC	CATQGGQGLSSYNEQFF
NA	TRBJ2-1	few	TRBV7-2	TGTGCCAGCAGCTTAGCGCGGAGGGTTGTAACCAATGAGCAGTTCTTC	CASSLARRVVTNEQFF
NA	TRBJ2-5	few	TRBV4-3	TGCGCCAGCAGCCGACTCCGGGACGGCCAAGAGACCCAGTACTTC	CASSRLRDGQETQYF
TRBD1	TRBJ1-5	NA	TRBV7-2	TGTGCCAGCAGCTTAGAAGACAGGGGCAATCAGCCCCAGCATTTT	CASSLEDRGNQPQHF
TRBD1	TRBJ1-5	NA	TRBV6-5	TGTGCCAGCAGTTACTCTTTTACCAGGGGGGGTCAGCCCCAGCATTTT	CASSYSFTRGGQPQHF
NA	TRBJ2-7	NA	TRBV7-9	TGTGCCAGCAGCCGCTCACAGGTGAGCTCCTACGAGCAGTACTTC	CASSRSQVSSYEQYF
NA	TRBJ1-5	NA	TRBV5-1	TGCGCCAGCAGCTTGGGACAGAGCAACTCTCAGCCCCAGCATTTT	CASSLGQSNSQPQHF
TRBD2	TRBJ2-7	NA	TRBV4-2	TGTGCCAGCAGCCAAGTACTAGCGGGAGGCCCCAGCTCCTACGAGCAGTACTTC	CASSQVLAGGPSSYEQYF
NA	TRBJ1-1	NA	TRBV5-6	TGTGCCACCGGTAGGGGCACTGAAGCTTTCTTT	CATGRGTEAFF
NA	TRBJ1-4	NA	TRBV20-1	TGCAGTTGTGGGCGGGAGGAAAAACTGTTTTTT	CSCGREEKLFF
TRBD2	TRBJ2-2	NA	TRBV13	TGTGCCAGCAGCCGCGGGAGGGGCACCGGGGAGCTGTTTTTT	CASSRGRGTGELFF
NA	TRBJ1-5	NA	TRBV9	TGTGCCAGCAGCGTAGGGGTCGGGGGCTATCAGCCCCAGCATTTT	CASSVGVGGYQPQHF
NA	TRBJ2-2	NA	TRBV7-8	TGTGCCAGCAGCCTCGACTACAGGAACGGGGAGCTGTTTTTT	CASSLDYRNGELFF
TRBD1	TRBJ1-5	once	TRBV27	TGTGCCAGCAGTTTGACAGGGGGGCAGCCCCAGCATTTT	CASSLTGGQPQHF
TRBD1	TRBJ1-1	NA	TRBV6-1	TGTGCCAGCAGTCGAACCATAGACAGGGGAGCTTTCTTT	CASSRTIDRGAFF